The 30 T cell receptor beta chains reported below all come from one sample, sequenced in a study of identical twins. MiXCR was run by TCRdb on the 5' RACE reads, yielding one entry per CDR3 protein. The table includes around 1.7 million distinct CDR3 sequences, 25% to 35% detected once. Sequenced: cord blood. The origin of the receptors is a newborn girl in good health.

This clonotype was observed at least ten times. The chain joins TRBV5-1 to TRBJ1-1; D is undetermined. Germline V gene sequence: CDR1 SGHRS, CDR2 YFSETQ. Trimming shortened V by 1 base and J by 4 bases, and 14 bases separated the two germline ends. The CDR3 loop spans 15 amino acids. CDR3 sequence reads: CASSLNRASLTEAFF. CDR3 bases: TGCGCCAGCAGCTTGAACCGGGCCAGCCTCACTGAAGCTTTCTTT. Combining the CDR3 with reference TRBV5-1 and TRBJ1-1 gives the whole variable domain KAGVTQTPRYLIKTRGQQVTLSCSPISGHRSVSWYQQTPGQGLQFLFEYFSETQRNKGNFPGRFSGRQFSNSRSEMNVSTLELGDSALYLCASSLNRASLTEAFFGQGTRLTVV.

The chain's CDR3 is CAIRTGGGQNTEAFF. The CDR3 bases are TGTGCCATCCGGACCGGTGGGGGACAAAACACTGAAGCTTTCTTT. The chain carries TRBV10-3 and TRBJ1-1; possibly TRBD1 for D (6 bases). Looked up from germline, CDR1 is ENHRY and CDR2 is SYGVKD. The CDR3 contains 15 residues. Trimming cost V 8 bases and J 2 bases, with 18 bases left between them.

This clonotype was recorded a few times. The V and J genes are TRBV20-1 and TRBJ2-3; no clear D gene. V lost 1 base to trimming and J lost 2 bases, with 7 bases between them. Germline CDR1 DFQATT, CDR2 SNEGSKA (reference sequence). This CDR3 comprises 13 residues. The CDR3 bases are TGCAGTGCTAGAGGACAACTCACAGATACGCAGTATTTT. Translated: CSARGQLTDTQYF.

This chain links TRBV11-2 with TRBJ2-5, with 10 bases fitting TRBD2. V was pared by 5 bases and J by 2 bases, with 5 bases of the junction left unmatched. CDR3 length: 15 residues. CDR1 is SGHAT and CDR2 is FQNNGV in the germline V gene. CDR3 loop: CASSGLAVWQETQYF. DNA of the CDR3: TGTGCCAGCAGCGGACTAGCGGTGTGGCAAGAGACCCAGTACTTC.

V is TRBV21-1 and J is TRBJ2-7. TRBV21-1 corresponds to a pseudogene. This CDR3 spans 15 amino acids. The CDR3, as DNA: TGTGCCAGCACCCCACAACGAGCCTTCCTTGGCGAGCAGTACTTC. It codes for CASTPQRAFLGEQYF.

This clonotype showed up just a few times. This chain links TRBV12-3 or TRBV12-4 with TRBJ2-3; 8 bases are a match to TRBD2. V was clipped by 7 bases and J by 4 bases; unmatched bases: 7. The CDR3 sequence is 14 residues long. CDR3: CASTPGGRPDTQYF. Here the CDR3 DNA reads TGTGCCAGCACCCCTGGCGGGAGGCCAGATACGCAGTATTTT.

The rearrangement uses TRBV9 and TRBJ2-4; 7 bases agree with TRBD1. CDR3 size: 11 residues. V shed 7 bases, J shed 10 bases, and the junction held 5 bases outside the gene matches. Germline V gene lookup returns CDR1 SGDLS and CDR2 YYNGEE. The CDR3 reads CASGDRVIQYF. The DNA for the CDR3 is TGTGCCAGCGGAGACAGGGTAATTCAGTACTTC.

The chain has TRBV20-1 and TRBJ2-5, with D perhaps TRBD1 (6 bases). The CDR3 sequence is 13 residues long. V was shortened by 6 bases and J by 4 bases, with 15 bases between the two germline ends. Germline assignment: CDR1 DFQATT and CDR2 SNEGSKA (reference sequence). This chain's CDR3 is CSAHSVGGETQYF. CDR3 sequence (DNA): TGCAGTGCCCATTCCGTAGGGGGAGAGACCCAGTACTTC.

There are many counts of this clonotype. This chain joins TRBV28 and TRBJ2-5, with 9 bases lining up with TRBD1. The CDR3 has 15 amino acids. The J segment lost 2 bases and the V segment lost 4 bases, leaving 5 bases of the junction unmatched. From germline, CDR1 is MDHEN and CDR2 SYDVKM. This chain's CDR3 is CASSYPGQGQETQYF. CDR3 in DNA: TGTGCCAGCAGTTATCCGGGACAGGGTCAAGAGACCCAGTACTTC.

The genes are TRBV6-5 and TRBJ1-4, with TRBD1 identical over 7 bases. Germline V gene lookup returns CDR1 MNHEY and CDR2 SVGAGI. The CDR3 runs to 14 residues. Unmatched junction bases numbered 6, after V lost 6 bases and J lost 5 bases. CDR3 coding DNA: TGTGCCAGCAGGGAGGGACAGAAAAATGAAAAACTGTTTTTT. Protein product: CASREGQKNEKLFF.

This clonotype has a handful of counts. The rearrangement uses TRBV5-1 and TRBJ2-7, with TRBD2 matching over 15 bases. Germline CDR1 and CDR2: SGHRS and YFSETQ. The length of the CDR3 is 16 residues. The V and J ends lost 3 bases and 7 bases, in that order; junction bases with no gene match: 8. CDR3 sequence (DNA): TGCGCCAGCAGCTCGGGACTAGCGGGGGGTTTAGGTGAGCAGTACTTC. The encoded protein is CASSSGLAGGLGEQYF. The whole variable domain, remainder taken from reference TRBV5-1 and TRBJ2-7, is KAGVTQTPRYLIKTRGQQVTLSCSPISGHRSVSWYQQTPGQGLQFLFEYFSETQRNKGNFPGRFSGRQFSNSRSEMNVSTLELGDSALYLCASSSGLAGGLGEQYFGPGTRLTVT.

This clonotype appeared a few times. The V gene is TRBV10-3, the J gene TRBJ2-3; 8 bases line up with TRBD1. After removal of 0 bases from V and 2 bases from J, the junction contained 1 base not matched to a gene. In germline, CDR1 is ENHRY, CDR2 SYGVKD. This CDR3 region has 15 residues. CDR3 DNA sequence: TGTGCCATCAGTGAGTCGGACAGGGACACAGATACGCAGTATTTT. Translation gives CAISESDRDTDTQYF.

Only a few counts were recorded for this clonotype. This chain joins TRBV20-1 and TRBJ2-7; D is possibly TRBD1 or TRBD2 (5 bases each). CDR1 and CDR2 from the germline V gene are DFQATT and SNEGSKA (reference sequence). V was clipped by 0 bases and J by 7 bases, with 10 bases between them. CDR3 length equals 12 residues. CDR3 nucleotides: TGCAGTGCTAGAGATCGCTGGGGGGAGCAGTACTTC. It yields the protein CSARDRWGEQYF.

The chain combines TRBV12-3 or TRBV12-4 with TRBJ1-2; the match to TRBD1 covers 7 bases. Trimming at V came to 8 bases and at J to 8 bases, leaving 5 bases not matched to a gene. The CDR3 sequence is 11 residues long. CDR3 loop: CASGPGGGYTF. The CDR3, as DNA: TGTGCCAGCGGGCCAGGGGGAGGCTACACCTTC.

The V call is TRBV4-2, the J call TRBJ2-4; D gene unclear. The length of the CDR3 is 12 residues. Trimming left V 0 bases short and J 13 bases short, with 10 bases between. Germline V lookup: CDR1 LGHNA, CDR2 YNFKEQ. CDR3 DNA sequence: TGTGCCAGCAGCCAAGAATCCCAAGAGCAGTACTTC. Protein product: CASSQESQEQYF.

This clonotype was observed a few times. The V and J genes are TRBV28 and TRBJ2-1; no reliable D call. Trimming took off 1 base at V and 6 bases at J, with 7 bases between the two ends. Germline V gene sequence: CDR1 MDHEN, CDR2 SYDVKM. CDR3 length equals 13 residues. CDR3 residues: CASSLLSGNEQFF. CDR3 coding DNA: TGTGCCAGCAGTTTATTGAGTGGCAATGAGCAGTTCTTC.

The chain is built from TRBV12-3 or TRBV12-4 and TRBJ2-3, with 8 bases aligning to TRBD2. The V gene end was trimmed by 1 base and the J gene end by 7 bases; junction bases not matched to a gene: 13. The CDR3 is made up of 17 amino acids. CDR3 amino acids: CASSLGVGTRSKYTQYF. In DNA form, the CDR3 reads TGTGCCAGCAGTTTAGGTGTAGGGACTAGATCCAAGTATACGCAGTATTTT.

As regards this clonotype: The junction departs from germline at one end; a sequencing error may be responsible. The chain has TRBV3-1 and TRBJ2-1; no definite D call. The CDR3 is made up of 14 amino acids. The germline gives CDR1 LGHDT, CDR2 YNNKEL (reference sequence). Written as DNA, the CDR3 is TGTGCCAGCAGCCCCGAGGAGTCCCTCAATGAGCGGTTCTTC. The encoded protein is CASSPEESLNERFF.

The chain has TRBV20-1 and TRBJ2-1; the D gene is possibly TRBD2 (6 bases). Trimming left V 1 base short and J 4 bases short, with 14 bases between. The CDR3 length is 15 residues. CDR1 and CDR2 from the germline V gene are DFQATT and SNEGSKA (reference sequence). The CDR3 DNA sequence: TGCAGTGCTAGAGGCCCGGGGGTCCGATACAATGAGCAGTTCTTC. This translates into CSARGPGVRYNEQFF.

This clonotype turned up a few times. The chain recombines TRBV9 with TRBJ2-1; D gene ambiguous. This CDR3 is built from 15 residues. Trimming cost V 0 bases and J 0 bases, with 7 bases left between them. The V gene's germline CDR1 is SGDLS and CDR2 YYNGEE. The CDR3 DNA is TGTGCCAGCAGCGTAGCTACTGTCTCCTACAATGAGCAGTTCTTC. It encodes CASSVATVSYNEQFF. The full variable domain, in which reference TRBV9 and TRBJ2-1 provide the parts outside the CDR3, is DSGVTQTPKHLITATGQRVTLRCSPRSGDLSVYWYQQSLDQGLQFLIQYYNGEERAKGNILERFSAQQFPDLHSELNLSSLELGDSALYFCASSVATVSYNEQFFGPGTRLTVL.

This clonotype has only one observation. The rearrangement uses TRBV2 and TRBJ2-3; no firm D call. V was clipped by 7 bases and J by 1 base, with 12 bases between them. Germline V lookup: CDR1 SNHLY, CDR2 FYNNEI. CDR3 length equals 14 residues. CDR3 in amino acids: CASTREKGTDTQYF. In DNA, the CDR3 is TGTGCCAGCACCCGAGAAAAGGGCACAGATACGCAGTATTTT. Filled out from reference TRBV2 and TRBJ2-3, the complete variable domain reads EPEVTQTPSHQVTQMGQEVILRCVPISNHLYFYWYRQILGQKVEFLVSFYNNEISEKSEIFDDQFSVERPDGSNFTLKIRSTKLEDSAMYFCASTREKGTDTQYFGPGTRLTVL.

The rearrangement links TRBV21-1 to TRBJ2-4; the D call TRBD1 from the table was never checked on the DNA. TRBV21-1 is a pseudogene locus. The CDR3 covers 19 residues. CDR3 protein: CASNRQGARGVLAKNIQYF. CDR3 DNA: TGTGCCAGCAACCGACAGGGGGCAAGGGGGGTTCTAGCCAAAAACATTCAGTACTTC.

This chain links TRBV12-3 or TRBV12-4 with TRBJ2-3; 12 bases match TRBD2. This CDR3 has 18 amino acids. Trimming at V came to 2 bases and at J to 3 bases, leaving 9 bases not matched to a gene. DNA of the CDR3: TGTGCCAGCAGTTTATCGACTAGCGGGAGAATCGGAACAGATACGCAGTATTTT. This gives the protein CASSLSTSGRIGTDTQYF.

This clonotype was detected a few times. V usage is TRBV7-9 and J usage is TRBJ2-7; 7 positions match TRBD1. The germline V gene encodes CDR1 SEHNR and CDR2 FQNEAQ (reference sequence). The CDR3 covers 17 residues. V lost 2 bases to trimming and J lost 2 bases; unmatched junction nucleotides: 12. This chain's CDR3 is CASSLILQRDRAYEQYF. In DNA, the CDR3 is TGTGCCAGCAGCTTAATCCTGCAGAGGGACAGAGCCTACGAGCAGTACTTC.

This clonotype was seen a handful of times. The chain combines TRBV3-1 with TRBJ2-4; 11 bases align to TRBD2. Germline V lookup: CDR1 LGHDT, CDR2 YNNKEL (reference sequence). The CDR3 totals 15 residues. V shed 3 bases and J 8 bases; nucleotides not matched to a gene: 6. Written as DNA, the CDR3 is TGTGCCAGCAGCCATCTACTAGCGGGAGAGGACATTCAGTACTTC. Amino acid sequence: CASSHLLAGEDIQYF.

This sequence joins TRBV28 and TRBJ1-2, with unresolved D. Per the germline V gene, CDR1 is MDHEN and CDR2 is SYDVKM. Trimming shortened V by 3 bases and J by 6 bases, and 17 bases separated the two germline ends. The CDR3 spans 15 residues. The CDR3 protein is CASSFGVKGTDGYTF. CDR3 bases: TGTGCCAGCAGTTTCGGGGTAAAGGGAACGGATGGCTACACCTTC.

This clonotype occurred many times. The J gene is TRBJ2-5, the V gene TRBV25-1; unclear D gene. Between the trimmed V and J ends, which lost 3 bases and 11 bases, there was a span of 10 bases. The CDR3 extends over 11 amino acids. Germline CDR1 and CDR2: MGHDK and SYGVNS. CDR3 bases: TGTGCCAGCAGTGAGGGTTGGAAGCAGTACTTC. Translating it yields CASSEGWKQYF.

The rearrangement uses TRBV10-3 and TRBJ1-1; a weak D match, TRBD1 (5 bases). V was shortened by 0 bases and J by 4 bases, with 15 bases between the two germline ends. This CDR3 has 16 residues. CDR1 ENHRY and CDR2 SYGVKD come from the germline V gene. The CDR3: CAISESGRGLSTEAFF. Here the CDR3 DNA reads TGTGCCATCAGTGAGTCGGGACGGGGGTTGAGCACTGAAGCTTTCTTT.

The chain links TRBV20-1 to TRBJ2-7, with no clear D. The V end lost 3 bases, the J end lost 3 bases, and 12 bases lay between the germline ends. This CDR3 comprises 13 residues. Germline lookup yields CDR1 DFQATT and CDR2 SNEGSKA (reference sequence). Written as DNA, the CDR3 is TGCAGTGCTAGTCGAGTAGTTGTCTACGAGCAGTACTTC. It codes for CSASRVVVYEQYF.

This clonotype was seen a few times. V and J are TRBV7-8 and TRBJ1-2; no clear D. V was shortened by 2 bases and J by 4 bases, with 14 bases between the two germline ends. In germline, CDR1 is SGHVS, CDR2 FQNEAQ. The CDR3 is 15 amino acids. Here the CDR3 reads CASSLRPGHGYGYTF. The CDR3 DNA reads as TGTGCCAGCAGCTTAAGACCGGGCCATGGCTATGGCTACACCTTC.